These 5 T cell receptor beta chains came from one sample sequenced in a study of beta chain features in type 1 diabetes. As every portion of the isolated RNA was reverse transcribed, the sequencing read expressed TCRB transcripts. Data came from immunoSEQ multiplex PCR; TCRdb stores just in-frame clones and leaves some out. The sample shows a few hundred thousand clones, approximately 16% of them seen only once. These receptors' targets are unknown. Study-wide points: Moderately but significantly shorter TCRB CDR3s were found in Type 1 diabetes patients in all four CD4+ subsets.

Sequencing input: naive CD4+ T cells from blood. These receptors all stem from a man under 40 with type 1 diabetes.

The V call is TRBV5-6, the J call TRBJ1-2; D may be TRBD1 (6 bases). CDR1 is SGHDT and CDR2 is YYEEEE in the germline V gene. This CDR3 region has 14 residues. Trimming cost V 0 bases and J 7 bases, with 13 bases left between them. CDR3 in amino acids: CASSLVQGVRGYTF. CDR3 in DNA: TGTGCCAGCAGCTTGGTACAGGGCGTTCGTGGCTACACCTTC.

This clone has just a few counts. The chain recombines TRBV7-2 with TRBJ2-7; D might be TRBD2 (7 bases). V lost 6 bases and J 2 bases, leaving 17 bases between the germline ends. Germline loops: CDR1 SGHTA, CDR2 FQGNSA. The CDR3 loop spans 15 amino acids. Here the CDR3 reads CASSFQKGGTYEQYF. CDR3 DNA: TGTGCCAGCAGTTTCCAGAAGGGGGGGACCTACGAGCAGTACTTC.

This clone was picked up a small number of times. The chain links TRBV7-3 to TRBJ2-1, with 10 bases aligning to TRBD2. CDR1 SGHTA and CDR2 FQGTGA come from the germline V gene. The ends lost 4 bases at V and 5 bases at J; junction bases unmatched: 8. The CDR3 length is 16 residues. The CDR3: CASSSIGTSANNEQFF. CDR3 DNA: TGTGCCAGCAGCTCAATCGGGACTAGCGCCAACAATGAGCAGTTCTTC.

This clone was detected only a few times. V gene TRBV15 combines with J gene TRBJ1-1; no reliable D call. This CDR3 is built from 11 residues. The germline gives CDR1 LNHNV, CDR2 YYDKDF (reference sequence). V was trimmed by 2 bases and J by 2 bases, leaving 0 bases between them. The CDR3 region has the DNA TGTGCCACCAGCAGAAACACTGAAGCTTTCTTT. This gives the protein CATSRNTEAFF.

The chain has TRBV9 and TRBJ2-7; TRBD2 matches at 8 bases. In germline, CDR1 is SGDLS, CDR2 YYNGEE. This CDR3 comprises 15 residues. V dropped 4 bases and J dropped 4; count of bases not matched to a gene: 10. CDR3 DNA: TGTGCCAGCAGCCCCTTGGGAAGCGGGAGTTACGAGCAGTACTTC. It translates to CASSPLGSGSYEQYF. Complete variable domain (other parts from reference TRBV9 and TRBJ2-7): DSGVTQTPKHLITATGQRVTLRCSPRSGDLSVYWYQQSLDQGLQFLIQYYNGEERAKGNILERFSAQQFPDLHSELNLSSLELGDSALYFCASSPLGSGSYEQYFGPGTRLTVT.